The 10 T cell receptor beta chains below all came from one sample that was sequenced in a study of blood T cell repertoires in COVID-19. Some clones are missing from TCRdb's copy, which holds only in-frame ones; the method was immunoSEQ multiplex PCR. The table shows about 81,000 clones, with 84% occurring only once. The sample comprised peripheral blood. The receptors were gathered from a human donor in a cohort sampled during active COVID-19.

This chain joins TRBV5-1 and TRBJ1-1; 8 nucleotides align to TRBD1. The germline V gene encodes CDR1 SGHRS and CDR2 YFSETQ. CDR3 size: 17 residues. V was pared by 0 bases and J by 0 bases, with 7 bases of the junction left unmatched. CDR3 DNA: TGCGCCAGCAGCTTGGAGGCCAGGGGGCGGCTGAACACTGAAGCTTTCTTT. Its protein product is CASSLEARGRLNTEAFF.

This chain uses TRBV19 with TRBJ1-5; 7 nucleotides align to TRBD1. Germline-derived CDR1 and CDR2 are LNHDA and SQIVND (reference sequence). V lost 1 base, J lost 4 bases, and 10 bases stayed unmatched. CDR3 length: 17 amino acids. The chain's CDR3 is CASSIGGGGGGNQPQHF. Written as DNA, the CDR3 is TGTGCCAGTAGTATAGGAGGAGGAGGGGGCGGGAATCAGCCCCAGCATTTT.

J is TRBJ2-3 and V is TRBV28; 13 bases align to TRBD2. J was trimmed by 7 bases and V by 6 bases; bases with no gene match: 4. The CDR3 has 14 residues. Per the germline V gene, CDR1 is MDHEN and CDR2 is SYDVKM. CDR3 DNA: TGTGCCAGCAGGACTAGCGGGGGGTTATATACGCAGTATTTT. Protein product: CASRTSGGLYTQYF.

This sequence joins TRBV11-2 and TRBJ2-1; unclear D gene. V lost 5 bases to trimming and J lost 12 bases, with 17 bases between them. The germline gives CDR1 SGHAT, CDR2 FQNNGV. The CDR3 extends over 13 amino acids. The CDR3 DNA follows: TGTGCCAGCAGCCCCCCTACCAACCCCGGGCAGTTCTTC. Protein sequence: CASSPPTNPGQFF.

V usage is TRBV2 and J usage is TRBJ2-1; 8 nucleotides match TRBD2. The CDR3 totals 15 residues. Germline CDR1 and CDR2: SNHLY and FYNNEI. The junction had 4 bases not matched to a gene; V was cut back by 5 bases and J by 1 base. CDR3 in DNA: TGTGCCAGCAGTAGTCGGGGGGGATCCTACAATGAGCAGTTCTTC. It translates to CASSSRGGSYNEQFF.

This rearrangement joins TRBV28 to TRBJ1-1; 10 bases line up with TRBD1. V lost 6 bases and J lost 4; bases outside the gene matches: 5. This CDR3 is built from 14 residues. Germline CDR1 is MDHEN and CDR2 is SYDVKM. The CDR3 is CASRGTGDPTEAFF. The CDR3 DNA is TGTGCCAGCAGGGGGACAGGGGACCCCACTGAAGCTTTCTTT.

The chain combines TRBV5-1 with TRBJ2-2; TRBD1 matches 7 bases. V lost 4 bases, J lost 7 bases, and 7 bases stayed unmatched. This CDR3 is built from 14 residues. Germline assignment: CDR1 SGHRS and CDR2 YFSETQ. CDR3 sequence: CASSGRQGFGELFF. The CDR3 DNA sequence: TGCGCCAGCAGCGGGAGACAGGGATTCGGGGAGCTGTTTTTT.

This rearrangement joins TRBV18 to TRBJ2-2; weak D call: TRBD2 (5 bases). The CDR3 totals 16 residues. Germline V CDR1 and CDR2: KGHSH, LQKENI. Trimming cost V 2 bases and J 0 bases, with 10 bases left between them. CDR3 sequence: CASSPWVLANTGELFF. CDR3 DNA sequence: TGTGCCAGCTCACCATGGGTACTAGCGAACACCGGGGAGCTGTTTTTT. The full variable domain, completed using reference TRBV18 and TRBJ2-2, is NAGVMQNPRHLVRRRGQEARLRCSPMKGHSHVYWYRQLPEEGLKFMVYLQKENIIDESGMPKERFSAEFPKEGPSILRIQQVVRGDSAAYFCASSPWVLANTGELFFGEGSRLTVL.

This clone was recorded only once. The chain uses TRBV5-1 and TRBJ1-4, with a possible D match to TRBD1 (5 bases). The V and J ends lost 4 bases and 3 bases respectively, with 25 bases between them. Germline lookup yields CDR1 SGHRS and CDR2 YFSETQ. This CDR3 is 19 amino acids long. This chain's CDR3 is CASSPGNLGIGGPNEKLFF. In DNA, the CDR3 is TGCGCCAGCAGCCCAGGGAATTTGGGGATAGGCGGTCCTAATGAAAAACTGTTTTTT.

This clone has a handful of counts. This sequence joins TRBV4-1 and TRBJ1-4; 9 nucleotides match TRBD1. Germline-derived CDR1 and CDR2 are MGHRA and YSYEKL. V shed 4 bases, J shed 6 bases, and the junction held 9 bases outside the gene matches. This CDR3 has 16 amino acids. CDR3 nucleotides: TGCGCCAGCAGCCGCCCGGGACAGGGACGGTATGAAAAACTGTTTTTT. Translation: CASSRPGQGRYEKLFF.